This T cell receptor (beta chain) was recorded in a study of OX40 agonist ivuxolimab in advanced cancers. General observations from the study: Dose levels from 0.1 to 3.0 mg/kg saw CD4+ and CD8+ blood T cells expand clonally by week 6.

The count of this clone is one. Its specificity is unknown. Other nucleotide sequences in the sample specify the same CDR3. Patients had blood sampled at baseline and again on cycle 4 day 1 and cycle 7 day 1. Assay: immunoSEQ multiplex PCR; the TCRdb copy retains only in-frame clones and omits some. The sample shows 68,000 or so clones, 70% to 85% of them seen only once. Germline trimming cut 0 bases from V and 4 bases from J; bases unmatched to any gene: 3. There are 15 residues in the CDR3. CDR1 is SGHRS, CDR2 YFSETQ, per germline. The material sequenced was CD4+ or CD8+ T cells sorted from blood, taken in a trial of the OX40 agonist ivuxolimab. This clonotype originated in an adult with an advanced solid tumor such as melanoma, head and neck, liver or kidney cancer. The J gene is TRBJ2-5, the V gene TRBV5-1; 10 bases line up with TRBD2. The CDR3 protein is CASSLGLAGVETQYF. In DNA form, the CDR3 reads TGCGCCAGCAGCTTGGGGCTAGCGGGAGTAGAGACCCAGTACTTC.